This TCR beta chain was documented in a study of cytomegalovirus exposure and HLA in healthy donors. Primers included in the PCR were 60 Vbeta and 13 Jbeta primers. Authors' methods: The count from a later analysis was tens of millions of unique TCR beta chains, 9.5 million to 11 million of them shared. Only in-frame clones appear in the TCRdb table, and some are missing; sequencing was by immunoSEQ multiplex PCR. V and J calls and clone size are as listed in that table; D and trimming were resolved from the DNA. The sample lists about 140,000 clones; approximately 70% were seen once. Study-level points and caveats: Researchers catalogued 160 or so TCR beta chains as cytomegalovirus-associated. A later analysis reported that several of the most significant clusters appeared to be linked to common viral pathogens, among them Epstein-Barr virus.

Trimming stripped 8 bases from V and 1 base from J, with 13 bases between. Germline loops: CDR1 MNHGY, CDR2 SAAAGT. There are 14 residues in the CDR3. This clone has only one observation. The antigen is not known. This TCR was sampled from a human donor in good health. Sequenced material: PBMCs. The chain carries TRBV6-8 and TRBJ2-3, with D unclear. As DNA, the CDR3 is TGTGCCAGCCTTGTATCCCTACGCACAGATACGCAGTATTTT. This translates into CASLVSLRTDTQYF.